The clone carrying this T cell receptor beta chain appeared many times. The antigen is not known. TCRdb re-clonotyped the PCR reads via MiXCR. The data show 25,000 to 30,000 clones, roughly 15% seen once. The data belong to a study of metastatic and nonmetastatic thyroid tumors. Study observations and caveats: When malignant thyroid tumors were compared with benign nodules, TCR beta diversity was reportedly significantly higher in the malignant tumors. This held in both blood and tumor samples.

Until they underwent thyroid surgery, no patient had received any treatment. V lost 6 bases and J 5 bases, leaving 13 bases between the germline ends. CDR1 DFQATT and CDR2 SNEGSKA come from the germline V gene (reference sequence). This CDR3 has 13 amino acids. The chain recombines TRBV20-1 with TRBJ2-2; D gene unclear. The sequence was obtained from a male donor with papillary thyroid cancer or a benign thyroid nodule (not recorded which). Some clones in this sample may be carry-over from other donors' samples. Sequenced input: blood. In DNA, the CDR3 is TGCAGTGCCTTTTACGGAAGGACCGGGGAGCTGTTTTTT. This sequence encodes CSAFYGRTGELFF.